This entry lists 18 T cell receptor beta chains sequenced from one sample in a study of blood T cells in healthy people across ages (dated by TCRdb to 2013 to 2016). The library was prepared using 5' RACE. Sequencing was performed on an Illumina HiSeq 2500. The second PCR ran for roughly 6 to 11 cycles and used a J-beta primer mix along with a sample-barcoded 5' primer. TCRdb cleaned the public reads at Q25 with fastp, built clones with MiXCR and kept in-frame beta chains. Every entry covers one CDR3 protein and lists the most common genes and DNA from its rows. The sample table lists over a million distinct CDR3 sequences, 59% of them with a count of one. Of the sample, 5.5% to 8% falls within the top ten clones. The material sequenced was blood. The source is a man aged 18 to 29 in good health.

V usage is TRBV27 and J usage is TRBJ2-1, with TRBD2 matching over 11 bases. CDR3 length equals 15 residues. The V segment lost 3 bases and the J segment 6 bases; nucleotides outside the gene matches: 4. Germline-derived CDR1 and CDR2 are MNHEY and SMNVEV (reference sequence). The CDR3 region is CASSFLAGGINEQFF. The CDR3 DNA reads as TGTGCCAGCAGTTTTCTAGCGGGGGGTATCAATGAGCAGTTCTTC.

The chain links TRBV5-1 to TRBJ2-3, with a tentative D call TRBD2 (6 bases). Trimming shortened V by 5 bases and J by 2 bases, and 21 bases separated the two germline ends. Germline assignment: CDR1 SGHRS and CDR2 YFSETQ. The CDR3 loop spans 17 amino acids. The CDR3 spells CASRTRSLAGNTDTQYF. The CDR3, as DNA: TGCGCCAGCAGAACTCGTTCGCTGGCGGGGAACACAGATACGCAGTATTTT.

This rearrangement joins TRBV4-1 to TRBJ2-1; TRBD1 or TRBD2 may be the D gene (6 bases each). V was clipped by 0 bases and J by 1 base, with 13 bases between them. The CDR3 is 17 residues long. Per germline, CDR1 MGHRA and CDR2 YSYEKL. CDR3: CASSQDLRGGSYNEQFF. The CDR3 DNA reads TGCGCCAGCAGCCAAGACCTGCGAGGGGGGTCCTACAATGAGCAGTTCTTC.

This clonotype has just a few counts. This chain joins TRBV7-2 and TRBJ2-3; 10 nucleotides match TRBD2. The V gene end was trimmed by 7 bases and the J gene end by 1 base; junction bases not matched to a gene: 2. The V gene's germline CDR1 is SGHTA and CDR2 FQGNSA. The CDR3 runs to 14 residues. CDR3 sequence: CASISGGRTDTQYF. The CDR3 DNA is TGTGCCAGCATTAGCGGGGGGCGCACAGATACGCAGTATTTT.

The chain is built from TRBV7-9 and TRBJ1-1; D not certain. V was clipped by 6 bases and J by 3 bases, with 20 bases between them. Per the germline V gene, CDR1 is SEHNR and CDR2 is FQNEAQ (reference sequence). The CDR3 has 16 amino acids. The CDR3 DNA is TGTGCCAGCAGGTATATAGGGCTCAAGCTGGACACTGAAGCTTTCTTT. Its translation is CASRYIGLKLDTEAFF. The full variable domain, rest sourced from reference TRBV7-9 and TRBJ1-1, is DTGVSQNPRHKITKRGQNVTFRCDPISEHNRLYWYRQTLGQGPEFLTYFQNEAQLEKSRLLSDRFSAERPKGSFSTLEIQRTEQGDSAMYLCASRYIGLKLDTEAFFGQGTRLTVV.

V usage is TRBV7-9 and J usage is TRBJ1-4; tentative D call: TRBD1 (5 bases). Per the germline V gene, CDR1 is SEHNR and CDR2 is FQNEAQ (reference sequence). The ends were cut back, 3 bases at V and 3 bases at J, with 20 bases in the middle. This CDR3 contains 18 residues. The CDR3 DNA follows: TGTGCCAGCAGCTTCTCTCTAGCAGGGATATCGGCTAATGAAAAACTGTTTTTT. This encodes CASSFSLAGISANEKLFF.

V and J are TRBV6-5 and TRBJ1-1; maybe TRBD1 (6 bases). Trimming took 0 bases from V and 4 from J, leaving 33 bases between them. This CDR3 comprises 22 residues. Germline V lookup: CDR1 MNHEY, CDR2 SVGAGI. Here the CDR3 reads CASSYSLRGTSYRVGVITEAFF. In DNA, the CDR3 is TGTGCCAGCAGTTACTCCCTACGGGGTACTTCGTACAGGGTAGGCGTAATCACTGAAGCTTTCTTT.

The CDR3 region has the DNA TGTGCCAGCAGTTCACAGGGGAATCCCTACGAGCAGTACTTC. Protein: CASSSQGNPYEQYF. J is TRBJ2-7 and V is TRBV5-5, with TRBD1 identical over 7 bases. CDR3 size: 14 residues. The V gene's germline CDR1 is SGHKS and CDR2 YYEKEE (reference sequence). Germline trimming cut 5 bases from V and 2 bases from J; bases unmatched to any gene: 7. The entire variable domain, with the rest obtained from reference TRBV5-5 and TRBJ2-7, is as follows: DAGVTQSPTHLIKTRGQQVTLRCSPISGHKSVSWYQQVLGQGPQFIFQYYEKEERGRGNFPDRFSARQFPNYSSELNVNALLLGDSALYLCASSSQGNPYEQYFGPGTRLTVT.

V is TRBV7-2 and J is TRBJ2-4, with 8 bases matching TRBD2. This CDR3 contains 19 residues. The J segment lost 13 bases and the V segment lost 2 bases, leaving 25 bases of the junction unmatched. Germline CDR1 is SGHTA and CDR2 is FQGNSA. The CDR3 coding sequence is TGTGCCAGCAGCTTATGGGGGGAGGGCGGGGGGTCCTACCAAAGGGAGCAGTACTTC. Its translation: CASSLWGEGGGSYQREQYF.

This clonotype was seen a few times. The chain recombines TRBV7-9 with TRBJ1-2; D gene unclear. This CDR3 is 13 amino acids long. In germline, CDR1 is SEHNR, CDR2 FQNEAQ (reference sequence). V gave up 4 bases and J gave up 2 bases, with 8 bases separating them. The CDR3, as DNA: TGTGCCAGCAGCTATCCGGGAAACTATGGCTACACCTTC. Translated: CASSYPGNYGYTF.

This chain uses TRBV4-3 with TRBJ2-3; 7 bases align to TRBD1. Germline assignment: CDR1 LGHNA and CDR2 YSLEER. Unmatched junction bases numbered 12, after V lost 2 bases and J lost 1 base. CDR3 length: 18 residues. This CDR3 reads CASSQWSPGGPGTDTQYF. Written as DNA, the CDR3 is TGCGCCAGCAGCCAATGGTCCCCAGGGGGTCCAGGCACAGATACGCAGTATTTT.

This chain joins TRBV5-1 and TRBJ2-1; 8 bases agree with TRBD1. CDR3 length: 16 amino acids. After removal of 3 bases from V and 5 bases from J, the junction contained 10 bases not matched to a gene. CDR1 and CDR2 (germline): SGHRS, YFSETQ. Written as DNA, the CDR3 is TGCGCCAGCAGCTCTGGACAGGGAGCCCCGAACAATGAGCAGTTCTTC. Translating it yields CASSSGQGAPNNEQFF.

This clonotype was seen only a few times. The chain carries TRBV29-1 and TRBJ2-1; 10 positions match TRBD2. The germline V gene encodes CDR1 SQVTM and CDR2 ANQGSEA. The CDR3 totals 13 residues. V lost 4 bases and J lost 7; bases outside the gene matches: 4. In DNA form, the CDR3 reads TGCAGCGTTGCGGGACTAGCGAGGAATGAGCAGTTCTTC. This gives the protein CSVAGLARNEQFF.

The rearrangement joins TRBV21-1 to TRBJ1-1. TRBV21-1 is a pseudogene segment. The CDR3 is 17 residues long. CDR3 coding DNA: TGTGCCAGCAGCAAACCACCCCAACCTGGGGAAGGGCCTAGAGCTTTCTTT. Protein product: CASSKPPQPGEGPRAFF.

In this sample, this clonotype turned up once. This chain connects TRBV27 to TRBJ2-1, with 10 bases identical to TRBD2. The end of the DNA aligns better with TRBJ2-7, so the J call may be wrong. This CDR3 has 17 residues. The germline V gene has CDR1 MNHEY and CDR2 SMNVEV (reference sequence). DNA of the CDR3: TGTGCCAGCAGTCTCAGACTAGCGGGCATTTCCTACAATGAGCAGTACTTC. Translating gives CASSLRLAGISYNEQYF.

This clonotype has only a few counts. This chain links TRBV29-1 with TRBJ2-1, with a tentative D call TRBD2 (6 bases). V shed 3 bases and J shed 7 bases, with 13 bases lying between them. Germline lookup yields CDR1 SQVTM and CDR2 ANQGSEA. The CDR3 has 13 residues. The chain's CDR3 is CSVDRDGGNEQFF. CDR3 coding DNA: TGCAGCGTTGACAGGGACGGGGGTAATGAGCAGTTCTTC.

This chain uses TRBV20-1 with TRBJ2-1; 9 nucleotides align to TRBD2. Germline-derived CDR1 and CDR2 are DFQATT and SNEGSKA (reference sequence). The CDR3 runs 13 residues. V shed 8 bases and J 3 bases; nucleotides not matched to a gene: 5. CDR3: CSFWTSDYNEQFF. In nucleotides, the CDR3 is TGCAGTTTCTGGACTAGCGACTACAATGAGCAGTTCTTC.

The chain employs TRBV20-1 and TRBJ2-2; D tentatively reads TRBD1 or TRBD2 (6 bases each). The V gene lost 3 bases and the J gene lost 8 bases, with 16 bases spanning the gap. Germline V gives CDR1 DFQATT, CDR2 SNEGSKA (reference sequence). There are 14 residues in the CDR3. CDR3 in amino acids: CSARGGSTLGELFF. The CDR3 DNA reads TGCAGTGCTAGGGGGGGCTCCACCCTGGGGGAGCTGTTTTTT.